The rows below give T cell receptor beta chains drawn from one sample of a study of blood T cells in healthy people across ages. From the 5' RACE reads, TCRdb called clonotypes with MiXCR, one entry per CDR3 protein. Of roughly 1.5 million distinct CDR3 sequences listed, about 45% were seen once; the top ten hold over 3.5%. The material sequenced was blood. The receptors come from a woman between 18 and 30 years old in good health. CDR3s include the opening cysteine and the closing phenylalanine or tryptophan. A D gene is named only where the DNA matches it firmly. Size tells how often a clone was seen (once, few, many) or the class of an expanded clone, and some rows leave it out.

17	TRBV4-1	TRBD1	TRBJ2-7	few	TGCGCCAGCAGCCAAGTTGCGTCGACAGGGGAACCCTACGAGCAGTACTTC	CASSQVASTGEPYEQYF
16	TRBV2	-	TRBJ1-5	few	TGTGCCAGCAGTTCAGAGGATGTGACAGGTGGTGTGCCCCAGCATTTT	CASSSEDVTGGVPQHF
15	TRBV12-5	-	TRBJ1-1	once	TGTGCTAGTGGTTTAGGACCGAAAGGTAACACTGAAGCTTTCTTT	CASGLGPKGNTEAFF
15	TRBV11-2	-	TRBJ2-5	few	TGTGCCAGCAGCTTAGGGCGGGACAGCCAAGAGACCCAGTACTTC	CASSLGRDSQETQYF
18	TRBV7-2	-	TRBJ1-5	few	TGTGCCAGCAGCTTGAGGAATACTGGGGGGGCTAGCAATCAGCCCCAGCATTTT	CASSLRNTGGASNQPQHF
12	TRBV20-1	-	TRBJ2-5	few	TGCAGTACTAGTACTGGCCAAGAGACCCAGTACTTC	CSTSTGQETQYF
13	TRBV20-1	TRBD2	TRBJ2-7	-	TGCAGTGCTGCCAGCGGGGGCTCCTACGAGCAGTACTTC	CSAASGGSYEQYF
15	TRBV6-1	-	TRBJ1-4	few	TGTGCCAGCAGTGAATCGTCCGGCGCGAAGGAAAAACTGTTTTTT	CASSESSGAKEKLFF
14	TRBV29-1	TRBD1	TRBJ2-7	-	TGCAGCGTTGCAGGGGGCCCCAACTCCTACGAGCAGTACTTC	CSVAGGPNSYEQYF
15	TRBV9	-	TRBJ2-3	-	TGTGCCTGCAGCGTGGGGATCGCTCCCACAGATACGCAGTATTTT	CACSVGIAPTDTQYF
17	TRBV10-3	TRBD2	TRBJ2-7	-	TGTGCCATCAGTGAACGTTCCGCAGCGGGGGGTTCCTACGAGCAGTACTTC	CAISERSAAGGSYEQYF
13	TRBV6-2/TRBV6-3	-	TRBJ1-1	many	TGTGCCAGCAGATACGAGGGGTTGGCTGAAGCTTTCTTT	CASRYEGLAEAFF
15	TRBV29-1	TRBD1	TRBJ2-1	-	TGCAGCGCCACGAGCCGGGACAGGGGTTACAATGAGCAGTTCTTC	CSATSRDRGYNEQFF
14	TRBV29-1	-	TRBJ2-1	-	TGCAGCGTTGATAGGACAGAGCACGGCGATGAGCAGTTCTTC	CSVDRTEHGDEQFF
13	TRBV20-1	-	TRBJ2-1	many	TGCAGTGCTAATGGCGGATACTACAATGAGCAGTTCTTC	CSANGGYYNEQFF
11	TRBV20-1	-	TRBJ2-5	-	TGCAGTGCTATACAGCAAGAGACCCAGTACTTC	CSAIQQETQYF
13	TRBV12-3/TRBV12-4	TRBD1	TRBJ1-2	few	TGTGCCAGCAGGGGGACAGGGTACTTCGGCTACACCTTC	CASRGTGYFGYTF
17	TRBV7-9	TRBD2	TRBJ2-1	-	TGTGCCAGCAGCTTGGCATCCGGGACTAGCGGGAGAGATGAGCAGTTCTTC	CASSLASGTSGRDEQFF
15	TRBV20-1	TRBD2	TRBJ2-7	few	TGCAGTGCTAGTGCAGGTAGCGGGAGGCCTTACGAGCAGTACTTC	CSASAGSGRPYEQYF
14	TRBV29-1	-	TRBJ1-1	-	TGCAGCGTTGAGTCCCTCGCGAGTGGCACTGAAGCTTTCTTT	CSVESLASGTEAFF
14	TRBV15	-	TRBJ2-4	-	TGTGCCACCAGTGTAAGACAGTCCGAAAACATTCAGTACTTC	CATSVRQSENIQYF
13	TRBV4-3	-	TRBJ2-1	-	TGCGCCAGCAGCCAGTTTATCGAAGAGACCCAGTTCTTC	CASSQFIEETQFF
13	TRBV6-5	-	TRBJ2-1	few	TGTGCCAGCAGTGACCCCAGGGGTAATGAGCAGTTCTTC	CASSDPRGNEQFF
14	TRBV15	-	TRBJ1-2	-	TGTGCCACCAGCAGAGGTCCAGGGATCTATGGCTACACCTTC	CATSRGPGIYGYTF
15	TRBV5-1	-	TRBJ1-6	-	TGCGCCAGCAGCTTGCAAGGGGCAGATAATTCACCCCTCCACTTT	CASSLQGADNSPLHF
14	TRBV29-1	TRBD2	TRBJ2-3	few	TGCAGCGTTGAAACTAGCGGGAGTTCTGATACGCAGTATTTT	CSVETSGSSDTQYF
20	TRBV6-2/TRBV6-3	TRBD2	TRBJ2-1	-	TGTGCCAGCAGCCTCCCTTCCCTCGCTAGCGGGGCCTTCTCCTACAATGAGCAGTTCTTC	CASSLPSLASGAFSYNEQFF
15	TRBV2	-	TRBJ1-5	few	TGTGCCAGCAAAAACGACAAATCGCTCAATCAGCCCCAGCATTTT	CASKNDKSLNQPQHF
15	TRBV12-3/TRBV12-4	TRBD1	TRBJ2-1	-	TGTGCCAGCAGCTTGGACAGGGGGACCAACAATGAGCAGTTCTTC	CASSLDRGTNNEQFF
12	TRBV30	-	TRBJ1-1	-	TGTGCCTTGAGTGTACGGGATGGAGGGGCTTTCTTT	CALSVRDGGAFF
15	TRBV20-1	-	TRBJ2-1	few	TGCAGTGCTGGTGGTAGCGAGCACTCCTACAATGAGCAGTTCTTC	CSAGGSEHSYNEQFF
17	TRBV7-8	-	TRBJ2-1	once	TGTGCCAGCAGCCTAAGAGACATCCTCGACTCCTACAATGAGCAGTTCTTC	CASSLRDILDSYNEQFF
16	TRBV5-1	TRBD2	TRBJ2-3	few	TGTGCCAGCAGCTTGGGTCTAGCGGGGAACACAGATACGCAGTATTTT	CASSLGLAGNTDTQYF
15	TRBV6-2/TRBV6-3	-	TRBJ1-2	-	TGTGCCAGCTTCGGTGTTTCCTATTTTGACTATGGCTACACCTTC	CASFGVSYFDYGYTF
15	TRBV12-3/TRBV12-4	-	TRBJ2-7	many	TGTGCCAGCAGTCCCGCGAGCGCACTCTCCTACGAGCAGTACTTC	CASSPASALSYEQYF
14	TRBV20-1	-	TRBJ1-1	few	TGCAGTGCTAGAGCATGGCAGGGTGGGACTGAAGCTTTCTTT	CSARAWQGGTEAFF
13	TRBV10-3	-	TRBJ2-3	-	TGTGCCATCAGTTCCGCTGGATCAGATACGCAGTATTTT	CAISSAGSDTQYF
16	TRBV4-3	-	TRBJ1-6	-	TGCGCCAGCAGCCAAAAAGTGGGATTCATAGATTCACCCCTCCACTTT	CASSQKVGFIDSPLHF
14	TRBV6-2/TRBV6-3	-	TRBJ1-5	-	TGTGCCAGCAGTTACTTCGAGGGGCGGCAGCCCCAGCATTTT	CASSYFEGRQPQHF
16	TRBV6-5	TRBD1	TRBJ1-2	-	TGTGCCAGCAGTTACTCCGCCAGGGGGAAAACTAGTGGCTACACCTTC	CASSYSARGKTSGYTF
17	TRBV7-9	-	TRBJ1-5	few	TGTGCCAGCAGCTCATTCTCTCTGGCTTATAGCAATCAGCCCCAGCATTTT	CASSSFSLAYSNQPQHF
16	TRBV6-5	TRBD1	TRBJ1-6	-	TGTGCCAGCAGAATTGGACAGGCGCCCTATAATTCACCCCTCCACTTT	CASRIGQAPYNSPLHF
14	TRBV29-1	-	TRBJ2-3	many	TGCAGCTGGAGGACCGGACGAAGAAGGGATACGCAGTATTTT	CSWRTGRRRDTQYF
17	TRBV15	TRBD1	TRBJ1-2	-	TGTGCCACCAGCAGAGTGCGGTTACAGGGGGCAGGCTATGGCTACACCTTC	CATSRVRLQGAGYGYTF
15	TRBV5-1	TRBD2	TRBJ2-1	-	TGCGCCAGCAGAGATAGACTAGCGGGAGACAATGAGCAGTTCTTC	CASRDRLAGDNEQFF
11	TRBV29-1	-	TRBJ2-7	-	TGCAGCGCTCGTTGGGCCTACGAGCAGTACTTC	CSARWAYEQYF
15	TRBV9	-	TRBJ2-1	-	TGTGCCAGCAGCGTAGCAGAAGGGTCCTACAATGAGCAGTTCTTC	CASSVAEGSYNEQFF
19	TRBV11-2	TRBD1	TRBJ2-6	-	TGTGCCAGCAGCTTAGCGTCCAGGGGGCACAGCTCTGGGGCCAACGTCCTGACTTTC	CASSLASRGHSSGANVLTF
12	TRBV7-2	-	TRBJ2-7	-	TGTGCCAGCAGCTCCCGGAGGCATGAGCAGTACTTC	CASSSRRHEQYF
14	TRBV7-2	-	TRBJ1-2	few	TGTGCCAGCAGCTTAGCGTCAACATCCTATGGCTACACCTTC	CASSLASTSYGYTF
17	TRBV12-3/TRBV12-4	TRBD1	TRBJ1-1	-	TGTGCCAGCAGTTGGGGACAGGGCCTCTCCCCGAACACTGAAGCTTTCTTT	CASSWGQGLSPNTEAFF
13	TRBV5-1	TRBD1	TRBJ1-2	-	TGCGCCAGCAGCCTCAGGGGGCCCCAGGGCTACACCTTC	CASSLRGPQGYTF
12	TRBV27	-	TRBJ2-7	many	TGTGCCAGCAGCCCCGGGGCCTACGAGCAGTACTTC	CASSPGAYEQYF
14	TRBV28	-	TRBJ1-6	few	TGTGCCAGCAGTTTACCCAGCCATAATTCACCCCTCCACTTT	CASSLPSHNSPLHF